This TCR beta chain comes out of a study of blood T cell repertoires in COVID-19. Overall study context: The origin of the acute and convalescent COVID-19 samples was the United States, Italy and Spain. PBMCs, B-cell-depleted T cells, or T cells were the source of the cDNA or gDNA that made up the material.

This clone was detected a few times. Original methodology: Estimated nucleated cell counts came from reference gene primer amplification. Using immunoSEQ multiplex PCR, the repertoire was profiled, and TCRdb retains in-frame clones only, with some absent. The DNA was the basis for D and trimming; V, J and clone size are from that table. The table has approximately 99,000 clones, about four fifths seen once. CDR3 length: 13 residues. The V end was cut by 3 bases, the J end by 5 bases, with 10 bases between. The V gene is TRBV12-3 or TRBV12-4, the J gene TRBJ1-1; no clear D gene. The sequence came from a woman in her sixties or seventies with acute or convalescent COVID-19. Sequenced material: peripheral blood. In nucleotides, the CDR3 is TGTGCCAGCAGTTTCGGGTTTAGAACTGAAGCTTTCTTT. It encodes CASSFGFRTEAFF.